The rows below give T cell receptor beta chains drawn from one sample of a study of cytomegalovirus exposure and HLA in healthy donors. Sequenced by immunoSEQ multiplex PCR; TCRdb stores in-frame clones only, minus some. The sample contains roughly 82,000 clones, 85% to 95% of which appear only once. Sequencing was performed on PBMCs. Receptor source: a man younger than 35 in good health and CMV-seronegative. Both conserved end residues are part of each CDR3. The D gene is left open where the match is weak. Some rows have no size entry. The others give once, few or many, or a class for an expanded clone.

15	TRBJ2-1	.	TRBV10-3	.	TGTGCCATCGGCCGACTAAGCGGCCAAGCGGATGAGCAGTTCTTC	CAIGRLSGQADEQFF
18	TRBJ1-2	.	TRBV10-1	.	TGCGCCAGCAGTGAGTCCCGACAGGTGGGAGAGCTCTCGAGAGGCTACACCTTC	CASSESRQVGELSRGYTF
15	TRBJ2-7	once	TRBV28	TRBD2	TGTGCCAGCAGTCGTAGCGGGAAGAGCTCCTACGAGCAGTACTTC	CASSRSGKSSYEQYF
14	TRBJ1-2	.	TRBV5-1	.	TGCGCCAGCAGCTTGGCCGGAGAGGGTTATGGCTACACCTTC	CASSLAGEGYGYTF
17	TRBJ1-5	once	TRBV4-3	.	TGCGCCAGCAGCCAAGGCGGGGAGGGATATAGCAATCAGCCCCAGCATTTT	CASSQGGEGYSNQPQHF
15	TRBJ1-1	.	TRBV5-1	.	TGCGCCAGCAGCTTGGGTGGGCAGTTGAACACTGAAGCTTTCTTT	CASSLGGQLNTEAFF
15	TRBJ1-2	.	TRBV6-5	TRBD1	TGTGCCAGCAGTCGATCGGACAGGGACGACTATGGCTACACCTTC	CASSRSDRDDYGYTF
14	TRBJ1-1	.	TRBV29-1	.	TGCAGCGTTTTGGGTGCAAGGGGGAACACTGAAGCTTTCTTT	CSVLGARGNTEAFF
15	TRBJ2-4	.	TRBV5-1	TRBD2	TGCGCCAGCAGCTTGGCGCCGGGAGGCAAAAACATTCAGTACTTC	CASSLAPGGKNIQYF
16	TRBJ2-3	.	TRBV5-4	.	TGTGCCAGCAGCTTGGAAGCGGCCCCCAGCACAGATACGCAGTATTTT	CASSLEAAPSTDTQYF
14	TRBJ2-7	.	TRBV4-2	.	TGTGCCAGCAGCCCTTCCCAGGGTCACTACGAGCAGTACTTC	CASSPSQGHYEQYF
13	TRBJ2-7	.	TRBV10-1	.	TGCGCCAGCAGTAAGGACAGAGCCTACGAGCAGTACTTC	CASSKDRAYEQYF
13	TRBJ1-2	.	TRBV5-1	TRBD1	TGCGCCAGCAGAATACAGGGGGACTATGGCTACACCTTC	CASRIQGDYGYTF
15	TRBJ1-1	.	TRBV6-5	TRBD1	TGTGCCAGCAGTTACTGGACAGGGAGGGGCACTGAAGCTTTCTTT	CASSYWTGRGTEAFF
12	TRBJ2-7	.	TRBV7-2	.	TGTGCCAGCAGCTTCAGTCCCTACGAGCAGTACTTC	CASSFSPYEQYF
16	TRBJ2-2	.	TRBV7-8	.	TGTGCCAGCAGCTCAAGAGGCCTATGGGACACCGGGGAGCTGTTTTTT	CASSSRGLWDTGELFF
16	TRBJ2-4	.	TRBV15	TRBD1	TGTGCCACCAGCAGAGCCCGGGGACAGGGAAAAAACATTCAGTACTTC	CATSRARGQGKNIQYF
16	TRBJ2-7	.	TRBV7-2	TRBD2	TGTGCCAGCAGCTTAGCAGGGACTAGCGGGAGGGGAGAGCAGTACTTC	CASSLAGTSGRGEQYF
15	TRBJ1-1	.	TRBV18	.	TGTGCCAGCTCACCCTGGGCAGGGGAGCTCCTGTCAGCTTTCTTT	CASSPWAGELLSAFF
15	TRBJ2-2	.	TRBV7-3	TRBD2	TGTGCCAGCAGCTTCGGGACTAGTTTGACCGGGGAGCTGTTTTTT	CASSFGTSLTGELFF
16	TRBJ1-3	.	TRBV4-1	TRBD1	TGCGCCAGCAGCCAAAATCACAGGGGGAATGGAAACACCATATATTTT	CASSQNHRGNGNTIYF
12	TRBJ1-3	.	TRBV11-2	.	TGTGCCAGCAGCTTAGATGGACAAAGCATATATTTT	CASSLDGQSIYF
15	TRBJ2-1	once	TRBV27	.	TGTGCCAGCAGTTTAACCCCCAGCTCCTACAATGAGCAGTTCTTC	CASSLTPSSYNEQFF
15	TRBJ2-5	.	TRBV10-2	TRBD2	TGCGCCAGCAGTGGAGGGGTCGGGAGGATGGAGACCCAGTACTTC	CASSGGVGRMETQYF
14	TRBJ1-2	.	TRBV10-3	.	TGTGCCATCAGCGGAGTCAGCGGAAACTATGGCTACACCTTC	CAISGVSGNYGYTF
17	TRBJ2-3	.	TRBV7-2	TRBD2	TGTGCCAGCAGCTTAGGAGGAAACGGGAGGAGGGCAGATACGCAGTATTTT	CASSLGGNGRRADTQYF
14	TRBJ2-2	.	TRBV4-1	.	TGCGCCAGCAAGTCAAGCAGAGGCGCCGGGGAGCTGTTTTTT	CASKSSRGAGELFF
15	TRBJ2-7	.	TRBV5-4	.	TGTGCCAGCAGCTTGGCGGCAGGACAAGCCTACGAGCAGTACTTC	CASSLAAGQAYEQYF
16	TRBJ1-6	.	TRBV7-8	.	TGTGCCAGCAGTCAAGCCGGCAGCGCGTTACCCTCACCCCTCCACTTT	CASSQAGSALPSPLHF
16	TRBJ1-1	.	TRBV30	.	TGTGCCTGGAGTGTACCCCTCAGGAAGATGAACACTGAAGCTTTCTTT	CAWSVPLRKMNTEAFF
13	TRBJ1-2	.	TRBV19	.	TGTGCCAGTAGCGACAGGCTAAACTATGGCTACACCTTC	CASSDRLNYGYTF
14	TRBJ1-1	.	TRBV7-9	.	TGTGCCAGCAGCCGCGGGCTAGTGAACACTGAAGCTTTCTTT	CASSRGLVNTEAFF
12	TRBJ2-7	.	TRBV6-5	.	TGTGCCAGCAGGGGGGGACCCTACGAGCAGTACTTC	CASRGGPYEQYF
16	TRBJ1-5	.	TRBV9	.	TGTGCCAGCAGCGCGGAGGCCACCTGGGGCAATCAGCCCCAGCATTTT	CASSAEATWGNQPQHF
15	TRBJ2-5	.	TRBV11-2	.	TGTGCCAGCAGCTATAACCGGGACTGGAGGGAGACCCAGTACTTC	CASSYNRDWRETQYF
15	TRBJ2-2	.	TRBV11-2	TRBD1	TGTGCCAGCAGCTACACAGGGGTGACCACCGGGGAGCTGTTTTTT	CASSYTGVTTGELFF
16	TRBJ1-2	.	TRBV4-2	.	TGTGCCAGCAGCCAAGCCCGAGGATCCATTAACTATGGCTACACCTTC	CASSQARGSINYGYTF
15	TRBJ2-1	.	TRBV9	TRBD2	TGTGCCAGCAGCGCCGGGACTAGCGGTTACAATGAGCAGTTCTTC	CASSAGTSGYNEQFF
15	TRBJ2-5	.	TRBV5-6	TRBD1	TGTGCCAGCAGCTTCACAGGGGATACTCAAGAGACCCAGTACTTC	CASSFTGDTQETQYF
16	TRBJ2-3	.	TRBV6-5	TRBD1	TGTGCCAGCAGTTACTCGGTTGGGACAGGGTCAGATACGCAGTATTTT	CASSYSVGTGSDTQYF
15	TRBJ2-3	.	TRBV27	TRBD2	TGTGCCAGCAGTTTAAAGCGGGGGGCCCCAGATACGCAGTATTTT	CASSLKRGAPDTQYF
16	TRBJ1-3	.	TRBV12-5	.	TGTGCTAGTGGCTTACCGGGTCGAAGCTCTGGAAACACCATATATTTT	CASGLPGRSSGNTIYF
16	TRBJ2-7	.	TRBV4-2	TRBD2	TGTGCCAGCAGCCAAGGGGATGGCGGGAGGGCCTACGAGCAGTACTTC	CASSQGDGGRAYEQYF
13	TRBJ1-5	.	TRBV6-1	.	TGTGCCAGCAGGGAAGAGGGAGGACAGCCCCAGCATTTT	CASREEGGQPQHF
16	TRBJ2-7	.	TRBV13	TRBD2	TGTGCCAGCAGCTTTCCGACTAGCGGGAGGCAGTACGAGCAGTACTTC	CASSFPTSGRQYEQYF
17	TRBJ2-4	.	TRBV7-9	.	TGTGCCAGCAGCCCTGGACTCACAGTACTAGCCAAAAACATTCAGTACTTC	CASSPGLTVLAKNIQYF
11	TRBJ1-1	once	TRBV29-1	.	TGCAGCGTCGCACCCGGGTGGGAAGCTTTCTTT	CSVAPGWEAFF
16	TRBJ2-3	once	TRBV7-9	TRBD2	TGTGCCAGCAGCTTCGGACTAGCGAGGGGGGCAGATACGCAGTATTTT	CASSFGLARGADTQYF
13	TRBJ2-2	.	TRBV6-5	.	TGTGCCAGCAGTTACCAAGCGAGTGGGGAGCTGTTTTTT	CASSYQASGELFF
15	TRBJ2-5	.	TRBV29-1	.	TGCAGCGTTGAAGATATGGTCGGCGGGCAAGAGACCCAGTACTTC	CSVEDMVGGQETQYF
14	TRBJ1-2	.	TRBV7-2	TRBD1	TGTGCCAGCAGCCCACAGGGGGCCGGGGGTGGCTACACCTTC	CASSPQGAGGGYTF
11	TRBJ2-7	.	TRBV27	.	TGTGCCAGCAGTCTCGCTAGAAAGCAGTACTTC	CASSLARKQYF
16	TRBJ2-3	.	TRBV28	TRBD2	TGTGCCAGCAGTCGGTCCCAGCGGGAGATGGTAGATACGCAGTATTTT	CASSRSQREMVDTQYF